These 24 T cell receptor beta chains were all obtained from the same sample, sequenced in a study of cytomegalovirus exposure and HLA in healthy donors (dated by TCRdb to 2015 to 2018). Library preparation was by the immunoSEQ multiplex PCR assay. For the multiplex PCR, a mixture combining 60 forward primers for TCR Vbeta segments and 13 reverse primers for TCR Jbeta segments was used. TCRdb took this table from immuneACCESS and kept in-frame rearrangements with V and J called. Such tables lack part of the clones; where checked against another copy, unresolved V genes explain under half of the gap, and the rest is unexplained. This sample has about 180,000 clones in its table, and 77% of those were observed once. Roughly 1.5% of the sample is taken by the ten largest. Sequencing input: PBMCs. The receptors shown here come from a man aged 18 to 35 in good health and CMV-seronegative.

This chain joins TRBV6-1 and TRBJ2-7; 10 bases are a match to TRBD2. Trimming removed 1 base from V and 5 bases from J; junction bases left unmatched: 11. This CDR3 is 17 amino acids long. Germline V gene sequence: CDR1 MNHNS, CDR2 SASEGT. The DNA for the CDR3 is TGTGCCAGCAGTGAAGATCTAGCGGGGGCGCCTTGGGACGAGCAGTACTTC. It codes for CASSEDLAGAPWDEQYF.

This clone has a handful of counts. The chain links TRBV29-1 to TRBJ1-3; D ambiguous. V shed 4 bases and J shed 2 bases, with 6 bases lying between them. Germline CDR1 SQVTM, CDR2 ANQGSEA. The CDR3 extends over 12 amino acids. As DNA, the CDR3 is TGCAGCGTTGGAGGAACTGGAAACACCATATATTTT. Translated: CSVGGTGNTIYF.

V and J are TRBV7-9 and TRBJ2-1; the match to TRBD2 covers 13 bases. There are 17 residues in the CDR3. With 5 bases clipped from V and 7 bases from J, the junction kept 11 bases outside the gene matches. Germline CDR1 is SEHNR and CDR2 is FQNEAQ (reference sequence). CDR3 residues: CASSPLRTSGRRNEQFF. CDR3 nucleotides: TGTGCCAGCAGCCCCCTGAGGACTAGCGGGAGACGTAATGAGCAGTTCTTC.

The CDR3 DNA reads as TGTGCCAGCAGCTTAGTCGCGGGCGATTATGAGACCCAGTACTTC. This translates into CASSLVAGDYETQYF. The chain joins TRBV7-2 to TRBJ2-5; a possible D gene is TRBD2 (5 bases). Germline loops: CDR1 SGHTA, CDR2 FQGNSA. The CDR3 runs 15 residues. The germline V and J ends were trimmed by 1 base and 5 bases, with 14 bases remaining between them.

The chain is built from TRBV27 and TRBJ2-1; 10 bases line up with TRBD2. Germline V gene sequence: CDR1 MNHEY, CDR2 SMNVEV (reference sequence). V gave up 7 bases and J gave up 3 bases; unmatched junction bases: 15. The CDR3 extends over 18 amino acids. The CDR3 nucleotides are TGTGCCAGCAAGTCATGGGCCAGCGGGAGGGCCCTCTACAATGAGCAGTTCTTC. This gives the protein CASKSWASGRALYNEQFF.

The gene calls are TRBV5-8 and TRBJ1-1; TRBD1 is a possible D gene (5 bases). V was shortened by 1 base and J by 1 base, with 8 bases between the two germline ends. The CDR3 runs 14 residues. The germline gives CDR1 SGHTS, CDR2 YDEGEE. CDR3 bases: TGTGCCAGCAGCTTGTCCAGGGCGAACACTGAAGCTTTCTTT. It yields the protein CASSLSRANTEAFF.

This clone turned up a few times. This rearrangement joins TRBV6-6 to TRBJ2-7, with D maybe TRBD1 (6 bases). Germline CDR1 and CDR2: MNHNY and SVGAGI (reference sequence). Trimming took 0 bases from V and 5 from J, leaving 11 bases between them. The CDR3 extends over 14 amino acids. The CDR3: CASSYSHRADEQYF. The CDR3 DNA reads TGTGCCAGCAGTTACTCACACAGGGCCGACGAGCAGTACTTC.

This rearrangement joins TRBV9 to TRBJ1-1; D is undetermined. The CDR3 loop spans 13 amino acids. Germline values: CDR1 SGDLS, CDR2 YYNGEE. V shed 3 bases and J shed 1 base, with 7 bases lying between them. CDR3 in amino acids: CASSGAGNTEAFF. CDR3 DNA: TGTGCCAGCAGCGGAGCAGGGAACACTGAAGCTTTCTTT.

V usage is TRBV10-3 and J usage is TRBJ1-2; D is ambiguous. CDR1 is ENHRY, CDR2 SYGVKD, per germline. The CDR3 is 12 amino acids. The V end lost 10 bases, the J end lost 4 bases, and 13 bases lay between the germline ends. The CDR3 sequence is CATSDGSYGYTF. In DNA, the CDR3 is TGTGCCACCAGCGACGGGAGCTATGGCTACACCTTC.

This chain links TRBV19 with TRBJ2-1; TRBD2 aligns across 9 bases. Germline CDR1 reads LNHDA; CDR2 reads SQIVND (reference sequence). The CDR3 length is 16 residues. The V and J ends lost 7 bases and 7 bases, in that order; junction bases with no gene match: 14. CDR3 region: CASTSPPGAGGNEQFF. The CDR3 nucleotides are TGTGCCAGTACCTCACCTCCGGGTGCGGGGGGGAATGAGCAGTTCTTC.

The rearrangement uses TRBV4-2 and TRBJ2-2; D call uncertain. CDR1 is LGHNA and CDR2 is YNFKEQ in the germline V gene. Trimming cost V 0 bases and J 6 bases, with 8 bases left between them. This CDR3 has 14 amino acids. DNA for the CDR3: TGTGCCAGCAGCCAAGACTATCAGGCCGGGGAGCTGTTTTTT. Its protein is CASSQDYQAGELFF.

The chain has TRBV25-1 and TRBJ1-1; no clear D. V was pared by 4 bases and J by 0 bases, with 9 bases between. Germline V gene sequence: CDR1 MGHDK, CDR2 SYGVNS. The CDR3 length is 14 residues. The CDR3 reads CASSASRLNTEAFF. For the CDR3, the DNA is TGTGCCAGCAGTGCAAGCCGGTTGAACACTGAAGCTTTCTTT.

V usage is TRBV9 and J usage is TRBJ2-5; the match to TRBD2 covers 10 bases. The CDR3 has 20 amino acids. Germline CDR1 SGDLS, CDR2 YYNGEE. Trimming took 4 bases from V and 1 from J; bases not matched to a gene: 19. DNA for the CDR3: TGTGCCAGCAGCCCCCCCGTAGAGCGGGAGGGCCTCCCCCCCCAAGAGACCCAGTACTTC. It translates to CASSPPVEREGLPPQETQYF.

V usage is TRBV27 and J usage is TRBJ2-5, with D maybe TRBD2 (6 bases). Trimming pared 6 bases from V and 1 base from J, leaving 9 bases between. The CDR3 has 13 amino acids. CDR1 MNHEY and CDR2 SMNVEV come from the germline V gene (reference sequence). The CDR3 nucleotides are TGTGCCAGCAGATGGGACTTCCAAGAGACCCAGTACTTC. Its translation: CASRWDFQETQYF.

The CDR3 spells CASSVAGGDLRGQFF. The DNA for the CDR3 is TGTGCCAGCAGCGTAGCAGGGGGCGATTTACGTGGGCAGTTCTTC. The chain links TRBV9 to TRBJ2-1; TRBD1 aligns across 8 bases. Per germline, CDR1 SGDLS and CDR2 YYNGEE. V gave up 0 bases and J gave up 12 bases; unmatched junction bases: 11. This CDR3 has 15 amino acids.

This chain links TRBV5-4 with TRBJ2-7; D not certain. This CDR3 comprises 14 residues. With 3 bases removed from V and 3 bases from J, the gap between germline ends came to 13 bases. In germline, CDR1 is SGHNT, CDR2 YYREEE (reference sequence). The CDR3 bases are TGTGCCAGCAGCTCGCCGCAACAGAGCTACGAGCAGTACTTC. Amino acid sequence: CASSSPQQSYEQYF.

The J gene is TRBJ1-2, the V gene TRBV6-6, with 7 bases fitting TRBD1. There are 13 residues in the CDR3. V shed 6 bases, J shed 7 bases, and the junction held 8 bases outside the gene matches. Germline CDR1 MNHNY, CDR2 SVGAGI (reference sequence). CDR3: CASRAGTAGGYTF. CDR3 bases: TGTGCCAGCAGGGCGGGGACAGCTGGTGGCTACACCTTC.

This sequence joins TRBV11-1 and TRBJ1-1, with TRBD1 as a possible D gene (6 bases). The CDR3 sequence is 17 residues long. Trimming removed 4 bases from V and 4 bases from J, with 22 bases in between. Germline assignment: CDR1 SGHAT and CDR2 FQDESV (reference sequence). The CDR3 sequence: CASSWTAGGGGGTEAFF. The DNA of the CDR3 is TGTGCCAGCAGCTGGACCGCTGGCGGGGGCGGGGGCACTGAAGCTTTCTTT.

This sequence joins TRBV7-9 and TRBJ1-3; a weak D match, TRBD1 (6 bases). Germline V CDR1 and CDR2: SEHNR, FQNEAQ (reference sequence). The ends were cut back, 5 bases at V and 5 bases at J, with 16 bases in the middle. The CDR3 totals 15 residues. In nucleotides, the CDR3 is TGTGCCAGCAGCCCCCCCCGGGACATCCGAAACACCATATATTTT. Its translation: CASSPPRDIRNTIYF. Full variable domain (rest looked up from reference TRBV7-9 and TRBJ1-3): DTGVSQNPRHKITKRGQNVTFRCDPISEHNRLYWYRQTLGQGPEFLTYFQNEAQLEKSRLLSDRFSAERPKGSFSTLEIQRTEQGDSAMYLCASSPPRDIRNTIYFGEGSWLTVV.

The chain links TRBV12-5 to TRBJ2-3, with a possible D match to TRBD1 (5 bases). The V end lost 5 bases, the J end lost 0 bases, and 9 bases lay between the germline ends. The germline V gene has CDR1 LGHNT and CDR2 FRNRAP. The length of the CDR3 is 14 residues. The CDR3 sequence is CASGRDSSTDTQYF. The CDR3 bases are TGTGCTAGTGGTCGCGACAGTAGCACAGATACGCAGTATTTT.

The V and J genes are TRBV11-3 and TRBJ2-1, with D possibly called TRBD1 or TRBD2 (5 bases each). Germline V lookup: CDR1 SGHNT, CDR2 YENEEA. The CDR3 covers 18 residues. Trimming left V 5 bases short and J 0 bases short, with 20 bases between. CDR3 DNA: TGTGCCAGCAGCGTAGGGGCCCAGCGAGGGAGCTCCTACAATGAGCAGTTCTTC. This sequence encodes CASSVGAQRGSSYNEQFF. The full variable domain, completed using reference TRBV11-3 and TRBJ2-1, is EAGVVQSPRYKIIEKKQPVAFWCNPISGHNTLYWYLQNLGQGPELLIRYENEEAVDDSQLPKDRFSAERLKGVDSTLKIQPAELGDSAVYLCASSVGAQRGSSYNEQFFGPGTRLTVL.

The rearrangement links TRBV18 to TRBJ2-7; possible D gene TRBD1, 5 bases. This CDR3 region has 12 residues. Germline V lookup: CDR1 KGHSH, CDR2 LQKENI. V was trimmed by 4 bases and J by 4 bases, leaving 8 bases between them. The CDR3 sequence: CASSLTGYEQYF. As DNA, the CDR3 is TGTGCCAGCTCACTCACAGGTTACGAGCAGTACTTC. Based on the CDR3 plus reference TRBV18 and TRBJ2-7, the full variable domain is NAGVMQNPRHLVRRRGQEARLRCSPMKGHSHVYWYRQLPEEGLKFMVYLQKENIIDESGMPKERFSAEFPKEGPSILRIQQVVRGDSAAYFCASSLTGYEQYFGPGTRLTVT.

V is TRBV1 and J is TRBJ1-5. TRBV1 is marked as a pseudogene. The CDR3 sequence is 18 residues long. The CDR3 DNA reads as TGCACCAGCAGCCAAGTAATGGGAGATCAGGATTACAATCAGCCCCAGCATTTT. It yields the protein CTSSQVMGDQDYNQPQHF.

The rearrangement links TRBV7-2 to TRBJ2-5; D unclear. Germline CDR1 and CDR2: SGHTA and FQGNSA. V lost 6 bases and J 3 bases, leaving 20 bases between the germline ends. The CDR3 has 16 amino acids. CDR3 sequence: CASSVIGRITKETQYF. The CDR3 nucleotides read TGTGCCAGCAGTGTTATTGGCCGCATAACCAAAGAGACCCAGTACTTC.